The 10 T cell receptor beta chains listed next were all sequenced from one sample in a study of blood T cell repertoires in COVID-19. Using immunoSEQ multiplex PCR, the repertoire was profiled, and TCRdb retains in-frame clones only, with some absent. The repertoire consists of 40,000 to 65,000 clones, with about 80% occurring once and the leading ten covering around 15%. Sequencing was performed on peripheral blood. These receptors were obtained from a human donor in a cohort sampled during active COVID-19.

The CDR3 region is CASSLAGRGGANVLTF. The CDR3 nucleotides read TGTGCCAGCAGCTTAGCGGGCAGGGGTGGGGCCAACGTCCTGACTTTC. The genes are TRBV7-9 and TRBJ2-6; perhaps TRBD1 as D (6 bases). Trimming cost V 0 bases and J 3 bases, with 9 bases left between them. The CDR3 extends over 16 amino acids. CDR1 SEHNR and CDR2 FQNEAQ come from the germline V gene (reference sequence).

The DNA for the CDR3 is TGTGCCAGCAGCTTGGGACAGGGAGGATATGGCTACACCTTC. Translation gives CASSLGQGGYGYTF. This chain connects TRBV5-4 to TRBJ1-2; 7 bases are shared with TRBD1. The germline V gene encodes CDR1 SGHNT and CDR2 YYREEE (reference sequence). V shed 0 bases, J shed 5 bases, and the junction held 4 bases outside the gene matches. CDR3 size: 14 residues.

J is TRBJ1-4 and V is TRBV5-6; 7 nucleotides match TRBD1. Germline V gives CDR1 SGHDT, CDR2 YYEEEE. Trimming removed 4 bases from V and 4 bases from J; junction bases left unmatched: 7. The CDR3 has 15 residues. The CDR3 reads CASSLRTGLNEKLFF. Written as DNA, the CDR3 is TGTGCCAGCAGCCTAAGGACAGGCCTTAATGAAAAACTGTTTTTT.

The CDR3 nucleotides are TGTGCCAGCAGCCATAGAACTAGCGGGGCTGTTGATACGCAGTATTTT. Amino acid sequence: CASSHRTSGAVDTQYF. J is TRBJ2-3 and V is TRBV3-1 (or the pseudogene TRBV3-2); the match to TRBD2 covers 10 bases. Losses at the gene ends were 3 bases for V and 6 bases for J; bases not matched to a gene: 9. Germline lookup yields CDR1 LGHDT and CDR2 YNNKEL (reference sequence). The CDR3 has 16 residues.

The chain has TRBV7-2 and TRBJ1-2; no firm D call. Trimming cost V 2 bases and J 10 bases, with 11 bases left between them. Germline-derived CDR1 and CDR2 are SGHTA and FQGNSA. CDR3 length equals 12 residues. CDR3 amino acids: CASSLNVQAYTF. The CDR3 DNA reads TGTGCCAGCAGCTTAAATGTCCAGGCCTACACCTTC.

This clone was found once. The chain couples TRBV6-2 or TRBV6-3 to TRBJ1-1, with a possible D match to TRBD1 (6 bases). V was clipped by 2 bases and J by 8 bases, with 21 bases between them. This CDR3 is 16 amino acids long. CDR1 and CDR2 from the germline V gene are MNHEY and SVGEGT. CDR3 DNA: TGTGCCAGCAGTTACAGCTTTAGTGGACAGAAAAGAGAAGCTTTCTTT. It specifies CASSYSFSGQKREAFF.

The chain joins TRBV12-5 to TRBJ1-5; a weak D match, TRBD1 (5 bases). Trimming pared 6 bases from V and 2 bases from J, leaving 11 bases between. Germline loops: CDR1 LGHNT, CDR2 FRNRAP. This CDR3 contains 14 residues. CDR3 in DNA: TGTGCTAGTGGCGACGGGGGAGGCAATCAGCCCCAGCATTTT. Its translation is CASGDGGGNQPQHF.

The V and J genes are TRBV5-8 and TRBJ2-5; D is uncertain. Germline loops: CDR1 SGHTS, CDR2 YDEGEE. This CDR3 region has 13 residues. V lost 4 bases, J lost 2 bases, and 9 bases lay in between. In DNA form, the CDR3 reads TGTGCCAGCAGCCCTGAGGTACAAGAGACCCAGTACTTC. It encodes CASSPEVQETQYF. Based on the CDR3 plus reference TRBV5-8 and TRBJ2-5, the full variable domain is EAGVTQSPTHLIKTRGQQATLRCSPISGHTSVYWYQQALGLGLQFLLWYDEGEERNRGNFPPRFSGRQFPNYSSELNVNALELEDSALYLCASSPEVQETQYFGPGTRLLVL.

V and J are TRBV4-3 and TRBJ1-3; D unclear. Germline V gene data show CDR1 as LGHNA and CDR2 as YSLEER. CDR3 length equals 15 residues. Trimming took 1 base from V and 0 from J, leaving 7 bases between them. The CDR3 sequence: CASSQGRNSGNTIYF. DNA for the CDR3: TGCGCCAGCAGCCAAGGCAGGAACTCTGGAAACACCATATATTTT.

The chain employs TRBV7-2 and TRBJ2-2; 9 nucleotides line up with TRBD1. Germline CDR1 and CDR2: SGHTA and FQGNSA. The CDR3 runs to 16 residues. V shed 6 bases and J 1 base; nucleotides not matched to a gene: 6. CDR3 sequence: CASRPPGQGNTGELFF. The CDR3 DNA follows: TGTGCCAGCAGGCCTCCGGGACAGGGGAACACCGGGGAGCTGTTTTTT.